These 20 T cell receptor beta chains were all obtained from the same sample, sequenced in a study of beta chain features in type 1 diabetes. Whole-study results and caveats: Shorter TCRB CDR3s, moderately but significantly so, were found in Type 1 diabetes patients in all four CD4+ subsets.

The whole isolated RNA underwent reverse transcription, so sequencing captured expressed TCRB transcripts. Assay used: immunoSEQ multiplex PCR; TCRdb lists only in-frame clones, some missing. Of 350,000 to 450,000 clones listed, roughly 13% were seen once; the top ten hold about 0.01%. No antigen has been assigned to these receptors. The sequencing input was naive CD4+ T cells from blood. Source of these receptors: a woman aged 18-29 years with type 1 diabetes.

The chain recombines TRBV5-4 with TRBJ2-3; TRBD1 agrees at 11 bases. Germline V lookup: CDR1 SGHNT, CDR2 YYREEE (reference sequence). There are 17 residues in the CDR3. Losses at the gene ends were 0 bases for V and 4 bases for J; bases not matched to a gene: 7. CDR3 DNA sequence: TGTGCCAGCAGCTTGGAGGTCGGGGACAGGGGGGCAGATACGCAGTATTTT. Amino acids: CASSLEVGDRGADTQYF.

This clone was recorded a few times. The V and J genes are TRBV20-1 and TRBJ1-2; D not certain. The CDR3 length is 8 residues. V was trimmed by 5 bases and J by 8 bases, leaving 3 bases between them. Germline CDR1 reads DFQATT; CDR2 reads SNEGSKA (reference sequence). CDR3 region: CSAPGYTF. For the CDR3, the DNA is TGCAGTGCTCCGGGCTACACCTTC.

The rearrangement joins TRBV4-3 to TRBJ2-7; TRBD2 matches at 8 bases. V was pared by 4 bases and J by 2 bases, with 7 bases of the junction left unmatched. The germline V gene has CDR1 LGHNA and CDR2 YSLEER. This CDR3 has 15 residues. CDR3 amino acids: CASSPQTSATYEQYF. CDR3 coding DNA: TGCGCCAGCAGCCCCCAGACTAGCGCCACCTACGAGCAGTACTTC.

The chain combines TRBV30 with TRBJ2-7; the match to TRBD1 covers 8 bases. Germline V gene sequence: CDR1 GTSNPN, CDR2 SVGIG (reference sequence). V lost 5 bases, J lost 5 bases, and 5 bases stayed unmatched. CDR3 length equals 12 residues. Here the CDR3 reads CAWDETGDEQYF. The CDR3 nucleotides read TGTGCCTGGGACGAGACAGGGGACGAGCAGTACTTC. Combining the CDR3 with reference TRBV30 and TRBJ2-7 gives the whole variable domain SQTIHQWPATLVQPVGSPLSLECTVEGTSNPNLYWYRQAAGRGLQLLFYSVGIGQISSEVPQNLSASRPQDRQFILSSKKLLLSDSGFYLCAWDETGDEQYFGPGTRLTVT.

The V and J genes are TRBV5-1 and TRBJ1-2, with 7 bases matching TRBD1. The CDR3 is 14 amino acids. After removal of 3 bases from V and 5 bases from J, the junction contained 7 bases not matched to a gene. CDR1 and CDR2 (germline): SGHRS, YFSETQ. The CDR3 loop reads CASSSPGQPYGYTF. The DNA for the CDR3 is TGCGCCAGCAGCTCACCGGGACAGCCTTATGGCTACACCTTC.

This clone was observed a handful of times. This chain links TRBV29-1 with TRBJ2-7, with TRBD1 as a possible D gene (5 bases). This CDR3 contains 14 residues. Trimming pared 4 bases from V and 2 bases from J, leaving 15 bases between. CDR1 and CDR2 from the germline V gene are SQVTM and ANQGSEA. The CDR3: CSVVKETATYEQYF. CDR3 nucleotides: TGCAGCGTTGTCAAAGAGACAGCGACCTACGAGCAGTACTTC.

The chain is built from TRBV7-2 and TRBJ2-7; 12 bases match TRBD1. V lost 6 bases to trimming and J lost 5 bases; unmatched junction nucleotides: 5. Looked up from germline, CDR1 is SGHTA and CDR2 is FQGNSA. The CDR3 spans 14 residues. CDR3 coding DNA: TGTGCCAGCAGGCCCGGGACAGGGGGCCACGAGCAGTACTTC. Its protein is CASRPGTGGHEQYF.

V usage is TRBV5-1 and J usage is TRBJ1-2, with D maybe TRBD1 (6 bases). The V end lost 5 bases, the J end lost 4 bases, and 15 bases lay between the germline ends. This CDR3 has 14 residues. The V gene's germline CDR1 is SGHRS and CDR2 YFSETQ. The CDR3 here is CASRPGQHSYGYTF. The CDR3, as DNA: TGCGCCAGCAGACCCGGACAGCACTCCTATGGCTACACCTTC.

This chain links TRBV29-1 with TRBJ2-2; D remains ambiguous. The CDR3 has 12 amino acids. Trimming took off 3 bases at V and 6 bases at J, with 8 bases between the two ends. The V gene's germline CDR1 is SQVTM and CDR2 ANQGSEA. CDR3 region: CSVEKRPGELFF. The DNA of the CDR3 is TGCAGCGTTGAGAAGAGGCCCGGGGAGCTGTTTTTT.

J is TRBJ2-7 and V is TRBV7-2; D is possibly TRBD1 (6 bases). The CDR3 contains 16 residues. Germline V gene lookup returns CDR1 SGHTA and CDR2 FQGNSA. Deletions cut 2 bases from V and 3 bases from J, with 17 bases between. In DNA form, the CDR3 reads TGTGCCAGCAGCTTAATCCTGGGGGCAGGGAGCTACGAGCAGTACTTC. Translation: CASSLILGAGSYEQYF.

The chain uses TRBV7-2 and TRBJ1-2; TRBD1 matches at 10 bases. This CDR3 spans 15 amino acids. Per the germline V gene, CDR1 is SGHTA and CDR2 is FQGNSA. Trimming at V came to 5 bases and at J to 2 bases, leaving 5 bases not matched to a gene. The CDR3 loop reads CASSHRTGGNYGYTF. CDR3 nucleotides: TGTGCCAGCAGCCATAGGACAGGGGGAAACTATGGCTACACCTTC.

This clone came up a few times. The chain links TRBV7-6 to TRBJ1-5; D unresolved. Trimming took 3 bases from V and 6 from J, leaving 9 bases between them. The CDR3 totals 13 residues. Germline V gene sequence: CDR1 SGHVS, CDR2 FNYEAQ. The CDR3 DNA sequence: TGTGCCAGCAGCTTTACCGAGATTCAGCCCCAGCATTTT. This gives the protein CASSFTEIQPQHF.

The chain uses TRBV30 and TRBJ2-7, with TRBD2 matching 13 bases. This CDR3 has 15 residues. V was pared by 4 bases and J by 4 bases, with 7 bases of the junction left unmatched. In germline, CDR1 is GTSNPN, CDR2 SVGIG (reference sequence). CDR3 coding DNA: TGTGCCTGGAACCCGGAGGGACTAGCGGGATACGAGCAGTACTTC. Translation gives CAWNPEGLAGYEQYF.

The table lists this clone with a few counts. The chain uses TRBV14 and TRBJ2-6, with a tentative D call TRBD2 (6 bases). Germline assignment: CDR1 SGHDN and CDR2 FVKESK. The CDR3 is 16 amino acids. V was pared by 0 bases and J by 4 bases, with 10 bases between. The CDR3 bases are TGTGCCAGCAGCCAAGATCGGGGGTACGGGGCCAACGTCCTGACTTTC. The encoded protein is CASSQDRGYGANVLTF.

The table lists this clone with a few counts. The genes are TRBV15 and TRBJ2-1, with TRBD2 matching 13 bases. The CDR3 sequence is 17 residues long. Germline V gene data show CDR1 as LNHNV and CDR2 as YYDKDF (reference sequence). J gave up 8 bases and V 3 bases, and 10 bases lay outside the gene matches. Written as DNA, the CDR3 is TGTGCCACCAGCAGCCCCCTCACTAGCGGGGGGGCCTATGAGCAGTTCTTC. Protein: CATSSPLTSGGAYEQFF.

V gene TRBV28 combines with J gene TRBJ2-1; TRBD1 is a possible D gene (6 bases). Germline assignment: CDR1 MDHEN and CDR2 SYDVKM. The CDR3 totals 15 residues. Trimming removed 5 bases from V and 0 bases from J, with 11 bases in between. The chain's CDR3 is CASSIGTLSYNEQFF. In DNA form, the CDR3 reads TGTGCCAGCAGTATTGGGACACTCTCCTACAATGAGCAGTTCTTC. The variable domain in full, with the rest retrieved from reference TRBV28 and TRBJ2-1, is DVKVTQSSRYLVKRTGEKVFLECVQDMDHENMFWYRQDPGLGLRLIYFSYDVKMKEKGDIPEGYSVSREKKERFSLILESASTNQTSMYLCASSIGTLSYNEQFFGPGTRLTVL.

The chain recombines TRBV29-1 with TRBJ2-7; 13 bases agree with TRBD2. With 6 bases clipped from V and 3 bases from J, the junction kept 5 bases outside the gene matches. The CDR3 sequence is 14 residues long. Germline V gene lookup returns CDR1 SQVTM and CDR2 ANQGSEA. This chain's CDR3 is CSVGLAGRRYEQYF. CDR3 coding DNA: TGCAGCGTGGGACTAGCGGGAAGGCGCTACGAGCAGTACTTC.

The rearrangement joins TRBV7-9 to TRBJ2-3, with 13 bases lining up with TRBD2. V trimming: 0 bases; J trimming: 4 bases; junction bases outside the gene matches: 4. This CDR3 has 17 amino acids. Germline V CDR1 and CDR2: SEHNR, FQNEAQ (reference sequence). CDR3 amino acids: CASSLAGTSGVADTQYF. The CDR3 DNA reads TGTGCCAGCAGCTTAGCCGGGACTAGCGGGGTTGCAGATACGCAGTATTTT. Full variable domain (missing parts from reference TRBV7-9 and TRBJ2-3): DTGVSQNPRHKITKRGQNVTFRCDPISEHNRLYWYRQTLGQGPEFLTYFQNEAQLEKSRLLSDRFSAERPKGSFSTLEIQRTEQGDSAMYLCASSLAGTSGVADTQYFGPGTRLTVL.

This clone turned up a few times. The chain has TRBV4-1 and TRBJ2-7; TRBD1 matches at 11 bases. This CDR3 region has 16 residues. Germline V gene lookup returns CDR1 MGHRA and CDR2 YSYEKL. The trim removed 4 bases at V and 4 bases at J, leaving 9 bases unmatched. CDR3 bases: TGCGCCAGCAGCCCTACACGTGGACAGGGGGCTTACGAGCAGTACTTC. Translated: CASSPTRGQGAYEQYF.

The chain couples TRBV6-5 to TRBJ2-1; D perhaps matches TRBD1 (6 bases). Germline lookup yields CDR1 MNHEY and CDR2 SVGAGI. The length of the CDR3 is 14 residues. The V end was cut by 6 bases, the J end by 3 bases, with 12 bases between. The CDR3 bases are TGTGCCAGCAGGGCTTTGACAGGCTACAATGAGCAGTTCTTC. Translation: CASRALTGYNEQFF.